Sequencing of this T cell receptor beta chain was carried out in a study of Graves' ophthalmopathy and Graves' hyperthyroidism. Points from the study as a whole: Appearing in blood as well were most expanded thyroid clonotypes above 0.001 frequency.

Comments on this clonotype: Its antigen remains unknown.

Hyperthyroidism patients, aged 18 to 65, were newly diagnosed, under 2 months' duration. From RNA, the CDR3 regions of TCR beta chains were amplified and sequenced. HTBI primers were employed in first-round RT-PCR, then a second-round multiplex PCR followed. TCRdb called the multiplex PCR reads again in MiXCR, with one record for every CDR3 protein. The sample consists of about 1.2 million distinct CDR3 sequences, about 35% of them appearing once. Sequencing was carried out using peripheral blood or thyroid tissue (not recorded which). The TCR originated in an adult man with Graves' hyperthyroidism.

Written as DNA, the CDR3 is TGTGCCACAACCCGACAGGAGGGCGGTGGCTACACCTTC. This gives the protein CATTRQEGGGYTF. The genes are TRBV10-3 and TRBJ1-2; a possible D gene is TRBD1 (6 bases). The V end lost 10 bases, the J end lost 7 bases, and 19 bases lay between the germline ends. The germline gives CDR1 ENHRY, CDR2 SYGVKD. The CDR3 has 13 amino acids.